A selection of T cell receptor beta chains follows, all from one sample in a study of molecular identifiers for immune sequencing clone quantification. TCRdb used MiXCR to reprocess the PCR reads, holding one entry per CDR3 protein. The sample carries about 8,300 distinct CDR3 sequences, approximately 31% recorded once. Specimen: naive CD8+ T cells from blood, with Jurkat cell RNA spiked in. These receptors were collected from a human donor in good health. Some libraries in this study had Jurkat cell RNA spiked in. Each CDR3 is given with its conserved first and last residue. A D gene is named only where the DNA matches it firmly. Size is omitted from some rows. Given values are once, few, many or a class for expanded clones.

cdr3_aa: CASSQIGGGNYEQYF
cdr3_nt: TGTGCCAGCAGCCAAATTGGCGGGGGGAACTACGAGCAGTACTTC
clone_size: few
v_call: TRBV16
d_call: TRBD2
cdr3_length: 15
j_call: TRBJ2-7

cdr3_aa: CASSHLDMGYEQYF
cdr3_nt: TGTGCCAGCAGCCACTTAGATATGGGCTACGAGCAGTACTTC
clone_size: NA
v_call: TRBV11-2
d_call: NA
cdr3_length: 14
j_call: TRBJ2-7

cdr3_aa: CASSASSGGGTQYF
cdr3_nt: TGTGCCAGCAGTGCGTCTAGCGGAGGGGGTACGCAGTATTTT
clone_size: NA
v_call: TRBV2
d_call: NA
cdr3_length: 14
j_call: TRBJ2-3

cdr3_aa: CASSSGTSGYEQYF
cdr3_nt: TGTGCCAGCAGTTCCGGGACTAGCGGGTACGAGCAGTACTTC
clone_size: few
v_call: TRBV6-5
d_call: TRBD2
cdr3_length: 14
j_call: TRBJ2-7

cdr3_aa: CSVEDAGGTYEQYF
cdr3_nt: TGCAGCGTTGAGGATGCGGGAGGTACCTACGAGCAGTACTTC
clone_size: NA
v_call: TRBV29-1
d_call: TRBD2
cdr3_length: 14
j_call: TRBJ2-7

cdr3_aa: CASGERTNSDYTF
cdr3_nt: TGTGCCAGCGGTGAGCGGACAAACTCCGACTACACCTTC
clone_size: NA
v_call: TRBV6-4
d_call: NA
cdr3_length: 13
j_call: TRBJ1-2

cdr3_aa: CASSENDRGAFHTGELFF
cdr3_nt: TGCGCCAGCAGCGAGAATGACAGGGGCGCGTTTCACACCGGGGAGCTGTTTTTT
clone_size: NA
v_call: TRBV4-3
d_call: TRBD1
cdr3_length: 18
j_call: TRBJ2-2

cdr3_aa: CASSQGTGVTGELFF
cdr3_nt: TGTGCCAGCAGCCAAGGGACAGGGGTAACCGGGGAGCTGTTTTTT
clone_size: medium-sized
v_call: TRBV4-2
d_call: TRBD1
cdr3_length: 15
j_call: TRBJ2-2

cdr3_aa: CASSFLGGGTSGNYEQYF
cdr3_nt: TGTGCCAGCAGTTTCCTCGGAGGGGGGACTAGCGGGAACTACGAGCAGTACTTC
clone_size: medium-sized
v_call: TRBV28
d_call: TRBD2
cdr3_length: 18
j_call: TRBJ2-7

cdr3_aa: CASSPSGSLGNTEAFF
cdr3_nt: TGTGCCAGCAGCCCTAGTGGCAGTTTGGGGAACACTGAAGCTTTCTTT
clone_size: few
v_call: TRBV7-8
d_call: NA
cdr3_length: 16
j_call: TRBJ1-1

cdr3_aa: CASSLISVTQYF
cdr3_nt: TGTGCCAGCAGCTTGATATCGGTTACGCAGTATTTT
clone_size: NA
v_call: TRBV5-6
d_call: NA
cdr3_length: 12
j_call: TRBJ2-3

cdr3_aa: CASSFFRADTQYF
cdr3_nt: TGTGCCAGCAGTTTTTTTCGCGCAGATACGCAGTATTTT
clone_size: NA
v_call: TRBV27
d_call: NA
cdr3_length: 13
j_call: TRBJ2-3

cdr3_aa: CASSSSRGAQHF
cdr3_nt: TGTGCCAGCAGTTCGTCCCGCGGGGCCCAGCATTTT
clone_size: NA
v_call: TRBV27
d_call: NA
cdr3_length: 12
j_call: TRBJ1-5

cdr3_aa: CASSFLAGGMTPHTGELFF
cdr3_nt: TGTGCCAGCAGTTTTTTAGCGGGAGGGATGACCCCCCACACCGGGGAGCTGTTTTTT
clone_size: few
v_call: TRBV27
d_call: TRBD2
cdr3_length: 19
j_call: TRBJ2-2

cdr3_aa: CASSLRSPLRAKTQYF
cdr3_nt: TGTGCCAGCAGTTTACGGAGTCCACTGCGTGCAAAGACCCAGTACTTC
clone_size: NA
v_call: TRBV28
d_call: NA
cdr3_length: 16
j_call: TRBJ2-5

cdr3_aa: CASSVSGSSTDTQYF
cdr3_nt: TGTGCCAGCAGCGTATCAGGGTCTAGCACAGATACGCAGTATTTT
clone_size: NA
v_call: TRBV9
d_call: NA
cdr3_length: 15
j_call: TRBJ2-3

cdr3_aa: CASSYTGEDFF
cdr3_nt: TGTGCCAGCAGTTACACGGGTGAGGATTTCTTC
clone_size: NA
v_call: TRBV6-5
d_call: NA
cdr3_length: 11
j_call: TRBJ2-1

cdr3_aa: CASSIGPDTTTGYTF
cdr3_nt: TGTGCCAGTAGTATAGGTCCAGACACCACAACGGGCTACACCTTC
clone_size: NA
v_call: TRBV19
d_call: NA
cdr3_length: 15
j_call: TRBJ1-2

cdr3_aa: CASSSGTRPYEQYF
cdr3_nt: TGCGCCAGCAGCTCCGGGACACGACCCTACGAGCAGTACTTC
clone_size: NA
v_call: TRBV5-1
d_call: NA
cdr3_length: 14
j_call: TRBJ2-7

cdr3_aa: CASSGRAGGFLEETQYF
cdr3_nt: TGTGCCAGCAGTGGACGAGCGGGGGGTTTTCTCGAAGAGACCCAGTACTTC
clone_size: NA
v_call: TRBV6-2/TRBV6-3
d_call: TRBD2
cdr3_length: 17
j_call: TRBJ2-5

cdr3_aa: CGSSQEASGQETQCF
cdr3_nt: TGTGGCAGCAGCCAAGAAGCATCAGGCCAAGAGACCCAGTGCTTC
clone_size: NA
v_call: TRBV14
d_call: NA
cdr3_length: 15
j_call: TRBJ2-5

cdr3_aa: CASSSPGSGFATNEKLIF
cdr3_nt: TGTGCCAGCAGCTCCCCCGGAAGTGGGTTTGCAACTAATGAAAAACTGATATTT
clone_size: NA
v_call: TRBV7-9
d_call: NA
cdr3_length: 18
j_call: TRBJ1-4

cdr3_aa: CASTGEENIQYF
cdr3_nt: TGTGCCAGCACAGGGGAGGAAAACATTCAGTACTTC
clone_size: medium-sized
v_call: TRBV28
d_call: NA
cdr3_length: 12
j_call: TRBJ2-4

cdr3_aa: CASSQEGGRGTEAFF
cdr3_nt: TGCGCCAGCAGCCAAGAAGGGGGGAGGGGCACTGAAGCTTTCTTT
clone_size: medium-sized
v_call: TRBV5-1
d_call: NA
cdr3_length: 15
j_call: TRBJ1-1

cdr3_aa: CASSLTTAWRSSGTDTQYF
cdr3_nt: TGTGCCAGCAGTTTGACGACAGCCTGGAGGAGTAGCGGCACAGATACGCAGTATTTT
clone_size: few
v_call: TRBV5-3
d_call: NA
cdr3_length: 19
j_call: TRBJ2-3

cdr3_aa: CASSIVTDINTEAFF
cdr3_nt: TGTGCCAGTAGTATTGTGACAGATATAAACACTGAAGCTTTCTTT
clone_size: NA
v_call: TRBV19
d_call: NA
cdr3_length: 15
j_call: TRBJ1-1

cdr3_aa: CASRRLGQGFNEQFF
cdr3_nt: TGCGCCAGCAGGCGCCTGGGACAGGGTTTCAATGAGCAGTTCTTC
clone_size: NA
v_call: TRBV4-1
d_call: TRBD1
cdr3_length: 15
j_call: TRBJ2-1

cdr3_aa: CASSLGDRAIYEQYF
cdr3_nt: TGTGCCAGCAGTTTAGGGGACAGGGCCATCTACGAGCAGTACTTC
clone_size: NA
v_call: TRBV12-3/TRBV12-4
d_call: TRBD1
cdr3_length: 15
j_call: TRBJ2-7

cdr3_aa: CASILEGGGAHTEAFF
cdr3_nt: TGTGCCAGCATCTTAGAAGGAGGGGGCGCGCACACTGAAGCTTTCTTT
clone_size: NA
v_call: TRBV13
d_call: TRBD1
cdr3_length: 16
j_call: TRBJ1-1

cdr3_aa: CSVNKMDRSYEQYF
cdr3_nt: TGCAGCGTCAACAAGATGGACCGCTCCTACGAGCAGTACTTC
clone_size: NA
v_call: TRBV29-1
d_call: NA
cdr3_length: 14
j_call: TRBJ2-7

cdr3_aa: CASSFSPSGRGGQETQYF
cdr3_nt: TGTGCCAGCAGCTTCTCCCCTAGCGGGAGGGGTGGGCAAGAGACCCAGTACTTC
clone_size: large
v_call: TRBV7-8
d_call: TRBD2
cdr3_length: 18
j_call: TRBJ2-5

cdr3_aa: CSAKVTSGNSYEQYF
cdr3_nt: TGCAGTGCTAAAGTGACTAGCGGGAACTCCTACGAGCAGTACTTC
clone_size: NA
v_call: TRBV20-1
d_call: TRBD2
cdr3_length: 15
j_call: TRBJ2-7

cdr3_aa: CATSDRGRGTGELFF
cdr3_nt: TGTGCCACCAGTGACAGGGGACGAGGGACCGGGGAGCTGTTTTTT
clone_size: NA
v_call: TRBV24-1
d_call: NA
cdr3_length: 15
j_call: TRBJ2-2

cdr3_aa: CASSLGTGSSYEQYF
cdr3_nt: TGTGCCAGCAGCCTGGGGACAGGCTCCTCCTACGAGCAGTACTTC
clone_size: NA
v_call: TRBV7-6
d_call: TRBD1
cdr3_length: 15
j_call: TRBJ2-7

cdr3_aa: CASTPPETYEQYF
cdr3_nt: TGTGCCAGCACACCACCGGAGACGTACGAGCAGTACTTC
clone_size: NA
v_call: TRBV18
d_call: NA
cdr3_length: 13
j_call: TRBJ2-7

cdr3_aa: CASSYFWTSEVPNTGELFF
cdr3_nt: TGTGCCAGCAGTTACTTTTGGACTAGCGAAGTTCCGAACACCGGGGAGCTGTTTTTT
clone_size: NA
v_call: TRBV6-5
d_call: TRBD2
cdr3_length: 19
j_call: TRBJ2-2

cdr3_aa: CASSVLGINDEQYF
cdr3_nt: TGTGCCAGCAGCGTACTCGGGATAAACGACGAGCAGTACTTC
clone_size: NA
v_call: TRBV9
d_call: NA
cdr3_length: 14
j_call: TRBJ2-7

cdr3_aa: CASSSETGEGAYEQYF
cdr3_nt: TGTGCCAGCAGCTCCGAAACAGGGGAGGGTGCATACGAGCAGTACTTC
clone_size: few
v_call: TRBV7-9
d_call: NA
cdr3_length: 16
j_call: TRBJ2-7

cdr3_aa: CASSATQGAFF
cdr3_nt: TGTGCCAGCAGTGCCACCCAGGGGGCTTTCTTT
clone_size: NA
v_call: TRBV2
d_call: NA
cdr3_length: 11
j_call: TRBJ1-1

cdr3_aa: CASSHDLLDSQETQYF
cdr3_nt: TGTGCCAGCAGCCATGACTTACTGGACTCCCAAGAGACCCAGTACTTC
clone_size: NA
v_call: TRBV4-2
d_call: NA
cdr3_length: 16
j_call: TRBJ2-5

cdr3_aa: CASSWGGGQPQHF
cdr3_nt: TGTGCCAGCAGCTGGGGTGGGGGTCAGCCCCAGCATTTT
clone_size: few
v_call: TRBV27
d_call: NA
cdr3_length: 13
j_call: TRBJ1-5

cdr3_aa: CASSPGGAEAFF
cdr3_nt: TGTGCCAGCAGCCCCGGGGGGGCTGAAGCTTTCTTT
clone_size: NA
v_call: TRBV9
d_call: NA
cdr3_length: 12
j_call: TRBJ1-1

cdr3_aa: CASSSIAGARRTDTQYF
cdr3_nt: TGTGCCAGCAGTTCTATAGCGGGAGCACGACGCACAGATACGCAGTATTTT
clone_size: few
v_call: TRBV28
d_call: TRBD2
cdr3_length: 17
j_call: TRBJ2-3

cdr3_aa: CSATFRTSYSYEQYF
cdr3_nt: TGCAGTGCCACATTCCGGACTAGCTACTCCTACGAGCAGTACTTC
clone_size: NA
v_call: TRBV20-1
d_call: TRBD2
cdr3_length: 15
j_call: TRBJ2-7

cdr3_aa: CASSFWTVRADTQYF
cdr3_nt: TGTGCCAGCAGCTTCTGGACAGTCAGGGCAGATACGCAGTATTTT
clone_size: few
v_call: TRBV5-6
d_call: NA
cdr3_length: 15
j_call: TRBJ2-3

cdr3_aa: CASSLVRGPIQDTQYF
cdr3_nt: TGTGCCAGCAGCTTAGTCCGGGGCCCCATTCAGGATACGCAGTATTTT
clone_size: few
v_call: TRBV7-6
d_call: NA
cdr3_length: 16
j_call: TRBJ2-3

cdr3_aa: CAISDPDTQYF
cdr3_nt: TGTGCCATCAGTGATCCAGATACGCAGTATTTT
clone_size: medium-sized
v_call: TRBV10-3
d_call: NA
cdr3_length: 11
j_call: TRBJ2-3

cdr3_aa: CASSQDGGLRYF
cdr3_nt: TGTGCCAGCAGCCAAGATGGGGGTTTAAGGTATTTT
clone_size: NA
v_call: TRBV4-2
d_call: NA
cdr3_length: 12
j_call: TRBJ2-3

cdr3_aa: CASSLVPGLVDEQYF
cdr3_nt: TGTGCCAGCAGCTTAGTCCCCGGACTAGTCGACGAGCAGTACTTC
clone_size: NA
v_call: TRBV7-9
d_call: TRBD2
cdr3_length: 15
j_call: TRBJ2-7

cdr3_aa: CASSLPRTPTQYF
cdr3_nt: TGTGCCAGCAGCTTACCACGGACCCCGACGCAGTATTTT
clone_size: few
v_call: TRBV7-2
d_call: NA
cdr3_length: 13
j_call: TRBJ2-3

cdr3_aa: CASSLIREGEETQYF
cdr3_nt: TGTGCCAGCAGTTTAATCCGGGAGGGAGAGGAGACCCAGTACTTC
clone_size: few
v_call: TRBV28
d_call: TRBD2
cdr3_length: 15
j_call: TRBJ2-5

cdr3_aa: CSVVPGQDFYEQYF
cdr3_nt: TGCAGCGTTGTCCCCGGACAGGATTTCTACGAGCAGTACTTC
clone_size: NA
v_call: TRBV29-1
d_call: TRBD1
cdr3_length: 14
j_call: TRBJ2-7